The rows below give T cell receptor beta chains drawn from one sample of a study of T-cell reconstitution after alpha-beta-depleted transplantation in children. TCRdb reprocessed the PCR reads with MiXCR, giving one entry per CDR3 protein. The sample includes 600,000 to 700,000 distinct CDR3 sequences, over 15% of them seen just once. The sequencing used PBMCs from the stem cell graft donor, collected from the stem cell graft. These receptors were taken from a human donor who donated a stem cell graft to a child with acute myeloid leukemia. CDR3s include the opening cysteine and the closing phenylalanine or tryptophan. A D gene is named only where the DNA matches it firmly. Only part of the rows carry a size: once, few, many, or a class if the clone is expanded.

clone size,J gene,V gene,D gene,CDR3 protein,CDR3 DNA
NA,TRBJ2-1,TRBV29-1,TRBD2,CSVGEGDEQFF,TGCAGCGTCGGGGAGGGCGATGAGCAGTTCTTC
few,TRBJ2-6,TRBV12-3/TRBV12-4,TRBD2,CASSYPVGGGPGVLTF,TGTGCCAGCAGTTATCCAGTGGGGGGGGGACCAGGTGTCCTGACTTTC
NA,TRBJ1-5,TRBV7-8,TRBD1,CASSFGGRTGSQPQHF,TGTGCCAGCAGCTTCGGAGGTAGGACAGGGAGTCAGCCCCAGCATTTT
many,TRBJ2-1,TRBV20-1,TRBD2,CSARPLAGGLSPINEQFF,TGCAGTGCTAGACCCTTAGCGGGGGGGCTTTCCCCTATCAATGAGCAGTTCTTC
NA,TRBJ2-7,TRBV9,NA,CASSGPGPGNEQYF,TGTGCCAGCAGCGGACCCGGTCCGGGGAATGAGCAGTACTTC
NA,TRBJ1-1,TRBV7-9,NA,CASSPPHRDLGRAEAFF,TGTGCCAGCAGTCCCCCCCACAGGGACCTAGGTCGAGCTGAAGCTTTCTTT
few,TRBJ1-2,TRBV13,NA,CASSISGHGYTF,TGTGCCAGCAGCATATCGGGGCATGGCTACACCTTC
many,TRBJ1-6,TRBV20-1,TRBD1,CSAPGQELNSPLHF,TGCAGTGCCCCTGGACAGGAGTTAAATTCACCCCTCCACTTT
NA,TRBJ2-1,TRBV7-2,TRBD2,CASSAETSGGPIFF,TGTGCCAGCAGCGCGGAGACTAGCGGGGGCCCGATTTTCTTC
NA,TRBJ1-5,TRBV12-3/TRBV12-4,NA,CASSLKGWYSNQPQHF,TGTGCCAGCAGTTTAAAGGGGTGGTATAGCAATCAGCCCCAGCATTTT
NA,TRBJ2-5,TRBV7-9,NA,CASSLGGQVRTQYF,TGTGCCAGCAGCTTAGGTGGCCAGGTCCGGACCCAGTACTTC